A single sample gave rise to the 27 T cell receptor beta chains below, sequenced in a study of cytomegalovirus exposure and HLA in healthy donors. The data were produced by immunoSEQ multiplex PCR, yet TCRdb's version contains in-frame clones alone and is incomplete. Found here are some 45,000 clones, roughly 92% of them singletons; the top ten hold less than 6.5%. Sequencing input: PBMCs. These receptors all stem from a young man in good health and CMV-seronegative.

V usage is TRBV7-8 and J usage is TRBJ2-1, with 11 bases identical to TRBD2. This CDR3 contains 16 residues. V lost 6 bases, J lost 5 bases, and 9 bases stayed unmatched. Germline assignment: CDR1 SGHVS and CDR2 FQNEAQ. The CDR3 sequence is CASSLLAGGAHNEQFF. CDR3 nucleotides: TGTGCCAGCAGTCTCTTAGCGGGAGGGGCACACAATGAGCAGTTCTTC.

The V gene is TRBV6-6, the J gene TRBJ2-1; 10 nucleotides line up with TRBD2. The CDR3 is 15 residues long. The V gene end was trimmed by 6 bases and the J gene end by 7 bases; junction bases not matched to a gene: 9. Germline values: CDR1 MNHNY, CDR2 SVGAGI (reference sequence). The CDR3 DNA reads TGTGCCAGCAGCCTCCTAGCGGGAGAGGTTAATGAGCAGTTCTTC. It yields the protein CASSLLAGEVNEQFF.

The J gene is TRBJ2-1, the V gene TRBV27; 12 bases line up with TRBD2. V lost 5 bases and J lost 0; bases outside the gene matches: 5. The CDR3 runs to 17 residues. CDR1 MNHEY and CDR2 SMNVEV come from the germline V gene (reference sequence). CDR3 nucleotides: TGTGCCAGCAGTCCAACTAGCGGGAGGCTCTCCTACAATGAGCAGTTCTTC. This gives the protein CASSPTSGRLSYNEQFF.

This clone was observed a single time. The chain has TRBV6-5 and TRBJ1-1; D may be TRBD1 (6 bases). Deletions cut 5 bases from V and 7 bases from J, with 17 bases between. CDR3 size: 14 residues. CDR1 MNHEY and CDR2 SVGAGI come from the germline V gene. CDR3 in DNA: TGTGCCAGCAGTATCCGGGGGGGGGCAAATGAAGCTTTCTTT. This gives the protein CASSIRGGANEAFF.

By share, this clone counts as medium-sized (0.01 to 0.1%). This rearrangement joins TRBV9 to TRBJ2-3, with TRBD2 matching over 14 bases. The germline V gene encodes CDR1 SGDLS and CDR2 YYNGEE. V trimming: 3 bases; J trimming: 4 bases; junction bases outside the gene matches: 19. The CDR3 covers 21 residues. The CDR3 sequence is CASSDRNPPGLAGVFADTQYF. The CDR3 DNA reads TGTGCCAGCAGCGATAGAAATCCTCCGGGACTAGCGGGGGTTTTTGCAGATACGCAGTATTTT.

The table lists this clone with a few counts. Other DNA variants within this sample encode the same CDR3. The chain couples TRBV29-1 to TRBJ2-7, with 8 bases that match TRBD2. The CDR3 is 15 residues long. Germline assignment: CDR1 SQVTM and CDR2 ANQGSEA. V lost 7 bases and J lost 3; bases outside the gene matches: 14. CDR3 in amino acids: CSGGGGREGLYEQYF. As DNA, the CDR3 is TGCAGCGGCGGCGGGGGGAGGGAGGGCCTCTACGAGCAGTACTTC.

The chain recombines TRBV5-6 with TRBJ2-7, with a tentative D call TRBD2 (6 bases). There are 14 residues in the CDR3. The germline V and J ends were trimmed by 4 bases and 2 bases, with 13 bases remaining between them. Germline CDR1 is SGHDT and CDR2 is YYEEEE. For the CDR3, the DNA is TGTGCCAGCAGCCGCGGGACCTCTACCTACGAGCAGTACTTC. Amino acids: CASSRGTSTYEQYF.

CDR3 amino acids: CASSLGLAGGPDTQYF. CDR3 nucleotides: TGTGCCAGCAGCTTAGGATTAGCGGGGGGGCCAGATACGCAGTATTTT. This chain links TRBV11-2 with TRBJ2-3, with TRBD2 matching 11 bases. Per the germline V gene, CDR1 is SGHAT and CDR2 is FQNNGV. Unmatched junction bases numbered 4, after V lost 1 base and J lost 4 bases. The CDR3 covers 16 residues.

The gene calls are TRBV28 and TRBJ1-5, with D possibly matching TRBD1 (6 bases). Trimming left V 7 bases short and J 2 bases short, with 15 bases between. The CDR3 has 15 amino acids. Germline-derived CDR1 and CDR2 are MDHEN and SYDVKM. The CDR3 reads CASNSKQGGNQPQHF. CDR3 coding DNA: TGTGCCAGCAATTCGAAACAGGGAGGCAATCAGCCCCAGCATTTT.

V usage is TRBV6-1 and J usage is TRBJ2-3; D remains ambiguous. Germline CDR1 reads MNHNS; CDR2 reads SASEGT. V gave up 2 bases and J gave up 4 bases, with 22 bases separating them. The CDR3 is made up of 18 amino acids. The DNA for the CDR3 is TGTGCCAGCAGTGAAAATGCGCCCTCTAGAATTATGGCAGATACGCAGTATTTT. This translates into CASSENAPSRIMADTQYF.

The J gene is TRBJ2-7, the V gene TRBV9; 13 bases agree with TRBD2. This CDR3 region has 16 residues. Germline values: CDR1 SGDLS, CDR2 YYNGEE. With V trimmed by 3 bases and J by 2 bases, 5 bases remained unmatched. CDR3 DNA: TGTGCCAGCAGCGGCGTCGGGACTAGCGGGGCCTACGAGCAGTACTTC. Protein sequence: CASSGVGTSGAYEQYF.

The genes are TRBV2 and TRBJ2-1, with TRBD1 as a possible D gene (6 bases). The V gene lost 4 bases and the J gene lost 5 bases, with 9 bases spanning the gap. CDR1 is SNHLY, CDR2 FYNNEI, per germline. This CDR3 is built from 13 residues. The DNA for the CDR3 is TGTGCCAGCAGTGTCGAGGGGGACAATGAGCAGTTCTTC. This translates into CASSVEGDNEQFF.

CDR3 bases: TGTGCCAGCAGCTTAGCTATTATACCGCCTGATACGCAGTATTTT. The encoded protein is CASSLAIIPPDTQYF. V gene TRBV11-2 combines with J gene TRBJ2-3; no definite D call. V lost 1 base and J 6 bases, leaving 14 bases between the germline ends. The CDR3 sequence is 15 residues long. CDR1 and CDR2 (germline): SGHAT, FQNNGV.

The rearrangement links TRBV27 to TRBJ1-6, with 8 bases matching TRBD1. Trimming cost V 6 bases and J 6 bases; bases outside gene matches: 4. CDR1 and CDR2 (germline): MNHEY, SMNVEV (reference sequence). The CDR3 consists of 14 residues. CDR3 sequence: CASSLGQGNSPLHF. The CDR3 DNA reads as TGTGCCAGCAGCCTCGGACAGGGTAATTCACCCCTCCACTTT.

V is TRBV10-3 and J is TRBJ2-2; 8 bases map to TRBD1. The V gene's germline CDR1 is ENHRY and CDR2 SYGVKD. The trim removed 6 bases at V and 5 bases at J, leaving 5 bases unmatched. The CDR3 length is 14 residues. The CDR3 protein is CAIRGQEPTGELFF. Written as DNA, the CDR3 is TGTGCCATCAGGGGACAGGAGCCGACCGGGGAGCTGTTTTTT.

The V call is TRBV27, the J call TRBJ2-5, with D tentatively TRBD2 (6 bases). V was cut by 5 bases and J by 5 bases, with 15 bases left in between. The germline V gene has CDR1 MNHEY and CDR2 SMNVEV (reference sequence). This CDR3 spans 14 amino acids. This CDR3 reads CASSVRLDGETQYF. The CDR3 DNA sequence: TGTGCCAGCAGTGTCAGACTAGATGGCGAGACCCAGTACTTC.

The V gene is TRBV7-2, the J gene TRBJ2-3; D may be TRBD1 (6 bases). Trimming removed 5 bases from V and 2 bases from J, with 23 bases in between. CDR1 and CDR2 from the germline V gene are SGHTA and FQGNSA. The CDR3 is 18 amino acids. The CDR3 region has the DNA TGTGCCAGCAGCACAATCAAAGGGGGTGTCCCCAACACAGATACGCAGTATTTT. Its protein product is CASSTIKGGVPNTDTQYF.

The rearrangement joins TRBV7-8 to TRBJ1-3; D gene uncertain. Trimming took 5 bases from V and 0 from J, leaving 17 bases between them. This CDR3 region has 17 residues. Per the germline V gene, CDR1 is SGHVS and CDR2 is FQNEAQ. CDR3 sequence reads: CASSPVTLQLSGNTIYF. As DNA, the CDR3 is TGTGCCAGCAGCCCGGTGACTCTCCAGCTCTCTGGAAACACCATATATTTT. Full variable domain (missing parts from reference TRBV7-8 and TRBJ1-3): GAGVSQSPRYKVAKRGQDVALRCDPISGHVSLFWYQQALGQGPEFLTYFQNEAQLDKSGLPSDRFFAERPEGSVSTLKIQRTQQEDSAVYLCASSPVTLQLSGNTIYFGEGSWLTVV.

The gene calls are TRBV18 and TRBJ2-7, with 7 bases identical to TRBD1. This CDR3 is 13 amino acids long. Germline CDR1 and CDR2: KGHSH and LQKENI. The V segment lost 6 bases and the J segment 6 bases; nucleotides outside the gene matches: 8. This CDR3 is CASSTGTATEQYF. The CDR3 DNA reads TGTGCCAGCTCGACCGGGACAGCTACCGAGCAGTACTTC.

The V gene is TRBV7-3, the J gene TRBJ2-2, with D unresolved. The V end lost 2 bases, the J end lost 3 bases, and 4 bases lay between the germline ends. The length of the CDR3 is 13 residues. The germline gives CDR1 SGHTA, CDR2 FQGTGA. The CDR3 loop reads CASSLRDTGELFF. The CDR3 DNA reads TGTGCCAGCAGCTTACGGGACACCGGGGAGCTGTTTTTT. Complete variable domain (other parts from reference TRBV7-3 and TRBJ2-2): GAGVSQTPSNKVTEKGKYVELRCDPISGHTALYWYRQSLGQGPEFLIYFQGTGAADDSGLPNDRFFAVRPEGSVSTLKIQRTERGDSAVYLCASSLRDTGELFFGEGSRLTVL.

The chain employs TRBV5-4 and TRBJ2-3; D is perhaps TRBD2 (7 bases). The CDR3 contains 17 residues. V was pared by 0 bases and J by 2 bases, with 16 bases between. Germline V lookup: CDR1 SGHNT, CDR2 YYREEE (reference sequence). As DNA, the CDR3 is TGTGCCAGCAGCTTGGATAGGGGGGGAGCTTCCACAGATACGCAGTATTTT. This codes for CASSLDRGGASTDTQYF.

The chain has TRBV11-2 and TRBJ2-7; D is perhaps TRBD1 (6 bases). The V gene's germline CDR1 is SGHAT and CDR2 FQNNGV. CDR3 size: 15 residues. V was cut by 1 base and J by 3 bases, with 13 bases left in between. CDR3 sequence (DNA): TGTGCCAGCAGCTTAGCGTCCGGGACACACTACGAGCAGTACTTC. It encodes CASSLASGTHYEQYF.

The chain combines TRBV19 with TRBJ1-2; D uncertain. Germline CDR1 is LNHDA and CDR2 is SQIVND (reference sequence). This CDR3 has 14 residues. Deletions cut 7 bases from V and 0 bases from J, with 12 bases between. The CDR3 DNA reads as TGTGCCAGTACCCAGAAGGCGGCTAACTATGGCTACACCTTC. Protein product: CASTQKAANYGYTF.

The chain carries TRBV7-2 and TRBJ2-7; perhaps TRBD1 as D (5 bases). V lost 3 bases to trimming and J lost 12 bases, with 18 bases between them. This CDR3 comprises 13 residues. Per germline, CDR1 SGHTA and CDR2 FQGNSA. The CDR3 is CASSFKNGQDPYF. CDR3 nucleotide sequence: TGTGCCAGCAGCTTCAAGAACGGACAAGACCCGTACTTC.

The genes are TRBV5-6 and TRBJ2-1; D ambiguous. This CDR3 has 14 residues. The V end lost 4 bases, the J end lost 2 bases, and 10 bases lay between the germline ends. Germline assignment: CDR1 SGHDT and CDR2 YYEEEE. The CDR3 region is CASSPELAYNEQFF. For the CDR3, the DNA is TGTGCCAGCAGCCCGGAGCTAGCCTACAATGAGCAGTTCTTC.

This clone showed up just once. The chain combines TRBV6-4 with TRBJ2-3, with TRBD1 identical over 9 bases. Germline V gene lookup returns CDR1 MRHNA and CDR2 SNTAGT. This CDR3 is 14 amino acids long. Losses at the gene ends were 6 bases for V and 5 bases for J; bases not matched to a gene: 6. CDR3 in DNA: TGTGCCAGCAGCCCAGACAGGGGGATAGATACGCAGTATTTT. The encoded protein is CASSPDRGIDTQYF.

This chain links TRBV9 with TRBJ1-3, with a tentative D call TRBD1 (6 bases). Germline-derived CDR1 and CDR2 are SGDLS and YYNGEE. V was cut by 1 base and J by 5 bases, with 13 bases left in between. CDR3 length: 15 residues. For the CDR3, the DNA is TGTGCCAGCAGCGTACAAACAGGGTTTCGAAACACCATATATTTT. This translates into CASSVQTGFRNTIYF.